Listed here are 6 T cell receptor beta chains from one sample, sequenced in a study of cytomegalovirus exposure and HLA in healthy donors. PCR employed 60 Vbeta and 13 Jbeta primers. Clones were sequenced by immunoSEQ multiplex PCR, and TCRdb holds only the in-frame ones, with some missing. Here the sample table reports fewer than 100,000 clones. Specimen: PBMCs. The source of these receptors is a woman aged 60-75 years in good health and CMV-seronegative.

This chain joins TRBV28 and TRBJ2-5; possibly TRBD1 for D (6 bases). The J call may be faulty, since TRBJ2-7 better matches the DNA end. Germline CDR1 reads MDHEN; CDR2 reads SYDVKM. The CDR3 consists of 15 residues. This CDR3 is CASRTGGSGTYEQYF. The DNA for the CDR3 is TGTGCCAGCAGGACAGGCGGTTCAGGGACCTACGAGCAGTACTTC.

The chain has TRBV11-3 and TRBJ2-7, with a weak D call TRBD1 (5 bases). V was cut by 5 bases and J by 1 base, with 24 bases left in between. Germline V gene lookup returns CDR1 SGHNT and CDR2 YENEEA. The CDR3 totals 18 residues. The CDR3 sequence: CASSPSTWGLAASYEQYF. The CDR3 DNA is TGTGCCAGCAGCCCTTCTACTTGGGGCCTGGCGGCTTCCTACGAGCAGTACTTC. The complete variable domain, with remaining parts taken from reference TRBV11-3 and TRBJ2-7, reads EAGVVQSPRYKIIEKKQPVAFWCNPISGHNTLYWYLQNLGQGPELLIRYENEEAVDDSQLPKDRFSAERLKGVDSTLKIQPAELGDSAVYLCASSPSTWGLAASYEQYFGPGTRLTVT.

The chain joins TRBV4-3 to TRBJ2-7, with D possibly being TRBD1 (5 bases). V dropped 0 bases and J dropped 1 base, with 13 bases sitting between them. CDR1 and CDR2 (germline): LGHNA, YSLEER. The CDR3 is 16 amino acids. CDR3: CASSQDRQGRSYEQYF. In DNA, the CDR3 is TGCGCCAGCAGCCAAGATCGGCAGGGAAGGTCCTACGAGCAGTACTTC.

J is TRBJ2-5 and V is TRBV9; D is unclear. Judging by the DNA end, TRBJ2-7 fits better; the J call may be wrong. CDR1 is SGDLS and CDR2 is YYNGEE in the germline V gene. This CDR3 is 14 amino acids long. The CDR3 loop reads CASSVGLDSYEQYF. CDR3 bases: TGTGCCAGCAGCGTAGGGCTTGACTCCTACGAGCAGTACTTC.

This chain links TRBV7-9 with TRBJ1-1; the D is unclear. Germline assignment: CDR1 SEHNR and CDR2 FQNEAQ (reference sequence). V gave up 8 bases and J gave up 6 bases, with 16 bases separating them. The CDR3 is made up of 13 amino acids. The CDR3: CASRVSLTAEAFF. The CDR3 DNA follows: TGTGCCAGCCGAGTTTCCCTGACTGCTGAAGCTTTCTTT.

Worth noting for this clone: Other DNA sequences in this sample translate to the same CDR3. The V call is TRBV5-1, the J call TRBJ2-1; 15 bases are a match to TRBD2. V gave up 0 bases and J gave up 7 bases; unmatched junction bases: 5. CDR3 size: 17 residues. Germline values: CDR1 SGHRS, CDR2 YFSETQ. This CDR3 reads CASSLGGLAGGGNEQFF. The CDR3, as DNA: TGCGCCAGCAGCTTGGGGGGACTAGCGGGAGGAGGAAATGAGCAGTTCTTC.